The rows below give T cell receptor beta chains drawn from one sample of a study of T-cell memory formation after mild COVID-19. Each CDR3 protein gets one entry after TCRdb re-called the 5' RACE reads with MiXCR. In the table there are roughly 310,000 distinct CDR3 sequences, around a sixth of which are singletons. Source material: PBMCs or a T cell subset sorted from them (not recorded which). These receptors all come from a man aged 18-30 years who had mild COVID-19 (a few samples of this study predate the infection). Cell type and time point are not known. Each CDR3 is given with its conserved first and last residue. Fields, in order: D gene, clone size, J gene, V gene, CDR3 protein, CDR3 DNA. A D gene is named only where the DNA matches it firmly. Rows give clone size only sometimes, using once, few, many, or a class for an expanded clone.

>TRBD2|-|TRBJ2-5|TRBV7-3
CASSLSLTSGETQYF
TGTGCCAGCAGCCTAAGTCTAACTAGCGGAGAGACCCAGTACTTC
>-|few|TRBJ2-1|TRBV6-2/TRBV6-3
CASSRGALYNEQFF
TGTGCCAGCAGTCGGGGGGCGTTGTACAATGAGCAGTTCTTC
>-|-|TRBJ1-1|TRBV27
CASSRTGLNTEAFF
TGTGCCAGCAGTCGAACAGGGCTGAACACTGAAGCTTTCTTT
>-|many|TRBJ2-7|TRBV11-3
CASSPYGGALYF
TGTGCCAGCAGCCCCTACGGAGGCGCGTTATACTTC
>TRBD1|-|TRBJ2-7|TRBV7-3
CASSPEGTGYYEQYF
TGTGCCAGCAGCCCAGAGGGGACAGGGTACTACGAGCAGTACTTC
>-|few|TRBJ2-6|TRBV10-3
CAISDRRQMDTGANVLTF
TGTGCCATCAGTGACCGTAGACAAATGGATACTGGGGCCAACGTCCTGACTTTC
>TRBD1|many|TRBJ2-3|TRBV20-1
CSAHGQGGPTDTQYF
TGCAGTGCTCATGGACAGGGGGGACCCACAGATACGCAGTATTTT
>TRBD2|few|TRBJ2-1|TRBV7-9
CASSSRVAGVLNEQFF
TGTGCCAGCAGCTCCCGGGTAGCGGGGGTTTTAAATGAGCAGTTCTTC
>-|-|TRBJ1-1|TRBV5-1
CASSFPGTTEAFF
TGCGCCAGCAGCTTTCCCGGGACAACTGAAGCTTTCTTT
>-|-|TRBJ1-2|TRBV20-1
CSARLGPYGYTF
TGCAGTGCTAGGCTAGGGCCCTATGGCTACACCTTC
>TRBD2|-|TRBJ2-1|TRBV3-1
CASSKRGPGNEQFF
TGTGCCAGCAGCAAGCGGGGGCCCGGGAATGAGCAGTTTTTC
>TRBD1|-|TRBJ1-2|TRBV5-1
CASSSGQGAQGYTF
TGCGCCAGCAGCTCGGGACAGGGGGCTCAAGGCTACACCTTC
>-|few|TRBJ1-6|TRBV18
CASSRAGHRSSPLHF
TGTGCCAGCTCGCGCGCCGGTCACAGGAGCTCACCCCTCCACTTT
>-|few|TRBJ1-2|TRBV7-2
CASSRPHPDYTF
TGTGCCAGCAGCCGACCTCACCCGGACTACACCTTC
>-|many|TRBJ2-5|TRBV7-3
CASSRDYQETQYF
TGCGCCAGCAGCCGGGACTACCAAGAGACCCAGTACTTC
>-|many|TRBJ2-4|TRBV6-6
CASQPRDGKNIQYF
TGTGCCAGTCAACCCCGGGACGGTAAAAACATTCAGTACTTC
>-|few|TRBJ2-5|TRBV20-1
CSARALSEETQYF
TGCAGTGCTAGGGCACTGAGCGAGGAGACCCAGTACTTC
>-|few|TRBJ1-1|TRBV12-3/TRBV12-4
CATLSQGVFVNTEAFF
TGTGCCACCCTCTCCCAGGGAGTTTTTGTTAACACTGAAGCTTTCTTT
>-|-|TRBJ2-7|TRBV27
CASSPIGGSYEQYF
TGTGCCAGCAGTCCAATCGGGGGCTCCTACGAGCAGTACTTC
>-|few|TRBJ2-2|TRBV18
CASSPPSRTTIGGELFF
TGTGCCAGCTCACCACCTTCACGGACAACAATCGGCGGGGAGCTGTTTTTT
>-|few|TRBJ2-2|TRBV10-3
CAISARGGNTGELFF
TGTGCCATCAGTGCAAGGGGAGGGAACACCGGGGAGCTGTTTTTT
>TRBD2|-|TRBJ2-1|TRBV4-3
CASSKTSGVSYNEQFF
TGCGCCAGCAGTAAGACTAGCGGGGTGTCCTACAATGAGCAGTTCTTC
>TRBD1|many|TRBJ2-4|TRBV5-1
CASSLAPGGERNIQYF
TGCGCCAGCAGCTTGGCCCCAGGGGGCGAGAGAAACATTCAGTACTTC
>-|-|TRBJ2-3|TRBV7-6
CASSLSPWDTQYF
TGTGCCAGCAGCTTAAGTCCGTGGGATACGCAGTATTTT
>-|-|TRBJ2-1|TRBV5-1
CASSLSAAYNEQFF
TGCGCCAGCAGCTTGTCGGCAGCCTACAATGAGCAGTTCTTC
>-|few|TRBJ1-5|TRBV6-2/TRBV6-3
CASQGGMGPQHF
TGTGCCAGCCAAGGGGGAATGGGGCCCCAGCATTTT
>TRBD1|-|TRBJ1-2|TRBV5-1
CASSLAGGSNYGYTF
TGCGCCAGCAGCTTGGCAGGGGGCTCAAACTATGGCTACACCTTC
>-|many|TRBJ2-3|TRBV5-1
CASSFGGGTDTQYF
TGTGCCAGCAGCTTTGGAGGGGGCACAGATACGCAGTATTTT
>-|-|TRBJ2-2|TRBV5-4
CASSRGWDTGELFF
TGTGCCAGCAGCAGGGGGTGGGACACCGGGGAGCTGTTTTTT
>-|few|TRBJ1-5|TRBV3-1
CASSQDTGQPQHF
TGTGCCAGCAGCCAAGATACGGGTCAGCCCCAGCATTTT
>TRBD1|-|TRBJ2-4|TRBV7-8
CASSRTGDPAKNIQYF
TGTGCCAGCAGCCGTACAGGGGACCCAGCCAAAAACATTCAGTACTTC
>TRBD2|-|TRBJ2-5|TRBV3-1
CASSPLAGGAETQYF
TGTGCCAGCAGCCCCCTGGCGGGGGGGGCGGAGACCCAGTACTTC
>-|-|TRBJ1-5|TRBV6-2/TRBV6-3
CASSPLGGIQPQHF
TGTGCCAGCAGCCCCCTGGGCGGGATCCAGCCCCAGCATTTT
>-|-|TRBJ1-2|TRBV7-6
CASSAGPAGSRYGYTF
TGTGCCAGCAGCGCAGGCCCCGCTGGATCCCGCTATGGCTACACCTTC
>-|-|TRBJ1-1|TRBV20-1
CTVRRNTEAFF
TGCACCGTAAGGAGGAACACTGAAGCTTTCTTT
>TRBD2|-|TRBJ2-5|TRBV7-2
CASSLGTSGGAHQETQYF
TGTGCCAGCAGCCTCGGGACTAGCGGGGGGGCCCACCAAGAGACCCAGTACTTC
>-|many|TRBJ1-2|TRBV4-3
CASSLSGNGYTF
TGCGCCAGCAGCCTTTCAGGGAATGGCTACACCTTC
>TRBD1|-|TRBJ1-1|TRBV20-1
CSAPIPGQGQAFF
TGCAGTGCTCCAATTCCGGGACAGGGACAAGCTTTCTTT
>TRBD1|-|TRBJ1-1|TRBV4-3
CASSQSSGTASWRSNTEAFF
TGCGCCAGCAGCCAAAGTTCCGGGACAGCGTCCTGGCGATCGAACACTGAAGCTTTCTTT
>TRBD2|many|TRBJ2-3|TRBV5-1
CASSLVFGGAQTQYF
TGCGCCAGCAGCCTGGTGTTCGGGGGGGCACAAACGCAGTATTTT
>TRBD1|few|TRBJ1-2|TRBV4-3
CASRTVSQGANYGYTF
TGCGCCAGCAGGACTGTGTCTCAGGGGGCTAACTATGGCTACACCTTC
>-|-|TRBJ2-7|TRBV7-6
CASSLVKAQQYF
TGTGCCAGCAGCTTAGTCAAAGCGCAGCAGTACTTC
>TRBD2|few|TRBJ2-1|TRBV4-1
CASSQGAGKAIYNEQFF
TGCGCCAGCAGCCAAGGAGCGGGGAAAGCTATCTACAATGAGCAGTTCTTC
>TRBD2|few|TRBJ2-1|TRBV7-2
CASSLATSGDYNEQFF
TGTGCCAGCAGCTTAGCGACTAGCGGGGACTACAATGAGCAGTTCTTC
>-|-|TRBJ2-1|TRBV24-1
CATSDPQGMNEQFF
TGTGCCACCAGTGACCCGCAGGGTATGAATGAGCAGTTCTTC
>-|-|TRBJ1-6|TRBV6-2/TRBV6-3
CASTPEGEDSPLHF
TGTGCCAGCACTCCCGAGGGCGAGGATTCACCCCTCCACTTT